A selection of T cell receptor beta chains follows, all from one sample in a study of T cell responses to AZD1222 COVID-19 vaccine. Some clones are missing from TCRdb's copy, which holds only in-frame ones; the method was immunoSEQ multiplex PCR. The sample contains approximately 200,000 clones, approximately 87% of which appear only once. The sample consisted of peripheral blood, taken on day 0 of MenACWY control vaccination. The receptors here all came from an adult in good health. Each CDR3 is given with its conserved first and last residue. A D gene is named only where the DNA matches it firmly. Clone size is given for some rows only: seen once, a few or many times, or a class if the clone is expanded.

size | D | J | V | CDR3 | DNA
NA | TRBD2 | TRBJ2-7 | TRBV3-1/TRBV3-2 | CASSQDLRGGTSYEQYF | TGTGCCAGCAGCCAAGATTTGCGGGGGGGAACCTCCTACGAGCAGTACTTC
NA | NA | TRBJ2-2 | TRBV7-2 | CASSHDSASGELFF | TGTGCCAGCAGCCATGATAGCGCCTCCGGGGAGCTGTTTTTT
few | TRBD1 | TRBJ1-1 | TRBV7-2 | CASSFSQERGHLNTEAFF | TGTGCCAGCAGCTTTTCTCAGGAGAGGGGGCACCTGAACACTGAAGCTTTCTTT
NA | NA | TRBJ1-2 | TRBV5-4 | CASSLAPANYGYTF | TGTGCCAGCAGCTTGGCCCCTGCGAACTATGGCTACACCTTC
once | NA | TRBJ2-2 | TRBV7-9 | CASRELRLTGELFF | TGTGCCAGCAGAGAACTCAGGTTGACCGGGGAGCTGTTTTTT
once | NA | TRBJ1-2 | TRBV6-5 | CASSRDKNYGYTF | TGTGCCAGCAGCCGAGACAAAAACTATGGCTACACCTTC
NA | NA | TRBJ2-1 | TRBV19 | CASSPPGSNEQFF | TGTGCCAGTAGTCCCCCTGGCTCAAATGAGCAGTTCTTC
NA | NA | TRBJ1-3 | TRBV28 | CASSPTANTIYF | TGTGCCAGCAGCCCGACAGCGAACACCATATATTTT
NA | TRBD1 | TRBJ2-7 | TRBV27 | CASSLRTGVAYEQYF | TGTGCCAGCAGTTTAAGGACAGGGGTTGCCTACGAGCAGTACTTC
NA | NA | TRBJ2-7 | TRBV23-1 | CASSHPPPRTYEQYF | TGCGCCAGCAGTCACCCCCCCCCGCGGACCTACGAGCAGTACTTC
NA | TRBD1 | TRBJ1-2 | TRBV29-1 | CSVDRDRVGGYTF | TGCAGCGTTGACCGGGACAGGGTGGGCGGCTACACCTTC
NA | NA | TRBJ2-5 | TRBV27 | CASSFLQSQETQYF | TGTGCCAGCAGTTTCTTACAGTCCCAAGAGACCCAGTACTTC
NA | NA | TRBJ1-1 | TRBV30 | CAWRWGRVNTEAFF | TGTGCCTGGAGGTGGGGGAGGGTAAACACTGAAGCTTTCTTT
once | NA | TRBJ1-5 | TRBV19 | CASKIQGSNQPQHF | TGTGCCAGTAAGATCCAGGGTAGCAATCAGCCCCAGCATTTT
NA | NA | TRBJ1-5 | TRBV20-1 | CSASVNINQPQHF | TGCAGTGCTAGTGTCAACATCAATCAGCCCCAGCATTTT
NA | NA | TRBJ1-3 | TRBV14 | CASSQLYSGNTIYF | TGTGCCAGCAGCCAGTTGTACTCTGGAAACACCATATATTTT
NA | TRBD1 | TRBJ1-2 | TRBV7-8 | CASSLGTGGGFGYGYTF | TGTGCCAGCAGCTTAGGGACAGGGGGCGGCTTTGGCTATGGCTACACCTTC
NA | TRBD2 | TRBJ2-3 | TRBV29-1 | CSVGPGTSGTTDTQYF | TGCAGCGTCGGACCCGGGACTAGCGGGACCACAGATACGCAGTATTTT
NA | NA | TRBJ2-1 | TRBV5-1 | CASSLEHEQFF | TGCGCCAGCAGCTTGGAACATGAGCAGTTCTTC
few | NA | TRBJ1-2 | TRBV28 | CASSFIGANYGYTF | TGTGCCAGCAGTTTTATAGGGGCTAACTATGGCTACACCTTC
once | NA | TRBJ2-1 | TRBV2 | CASSREGPNINEQFF | TGTGCCAGCAGCCGCGAGGGACCGAACATCAATGAGCAGTTCTTC
NA | NA | TRBJ1-3 | TRBV12-3/TRBV12-4 | CASGTYRNTIYF | TGTGCCAGCGGAACCTACCGAAACACCATATATTTT
few | NA | TRBJ1-1 | TRBV27 | CASSLSGRGLNTEAFF | TGTGCCAGCAGTTTATCTGGGAGGGGCCTGAACACTGAAGCTTTCTTT
NA | NA | TRBJ1-1 | TRBV12-3/TRBV12-4 | CASTGTYEAFF | TGTGCCAGCACCGGGACATATGAAGCTTTCTTT
NA | TRBD1 | TRBJ2-7 | TRBV27 | CASSQGTGIYEQYF | TGTGCCAGCAGCCAAGGGACAGGTATCTACGAGCAGTACTTC
NA | NA | TRBJ1-1 | TRBV9 | CASSLGSGEAFF | TGTGCCAGCAGCCTCGGAAGTGGTGAAGCTTTCTTT
NA | NA | TRBJ1-1 | TRBV4-1 | CASSQVWGGTEAFF | TGCGCCAGCAGCCAAGTCTGGGGTGGCACTGAAGCTTTCTTT
NA | NA | TRBJ1-2 | TRBV6-2/TRBV6-3 | CASSSNRTPNYGYTF | TGTGCCAGCAGTTCCAACAGGACCCCTAACTATGGCTACACCTTC
NA | NA | TRBJ2-2 | TRBV10-2 | CASGGYTGELFF | TGCGCCAGCGGGGGGTACACCGGGGAGCTGTTTTTT
NA | TRBD1 | TRBJ1-5 | TRBV6-1 | CASSEGQGEDQPQHF | TGTGCCAGCAGTGAGGGACAGGGGGAGGATCAGCCCCAGCATTTT
few | NA | TRBJ2-7 | TRBV23-1 | CASSQDGYEQYF | TGCGCCAGCAGTCAAGACGGCTACGAGCAGTACTTC
NA | TRBD2 | TRBJ2-1 | TRBV5-1 | CASSLRAGGPHNEQFF | TGCGCCAGCAGCTTGAGGGCGGGGGGGCCCCACAATGAGCAGTTCTTC
NA | NA | TRBJ2-4 | TRBV19 | CASSIRDNLAKNIQYF | TGTGCCAGTAGTATCCGGGACAATCTAGCCAAAAACATTCAGTACTTC
NA | TRBD2 | TRBJ2-1 | TRBV29-1 | CSGGTSGMYNEQFF | TGCAGCGGGGGGACTAGCGGAATGTACAATGAGCAGTTCTTC
NA | NA | TRBJ1-5 | TRBV6-1 | CASSEDGFTNQPQHF | TGTGCCAGCAGTGAAGACGGATTCACCAATCAGCCCCAGCATTTT
NA | TRBD2 | TRBJ2-7 | TRBV19 | CASSRLAGPSSEQYF | TGTGCCAGTAGCCGACTAGCGGGACCGTCCTCCGAGCAGTACTTC
NA | TRBD1 | TRBJ1-2 | TRBV5-5 | CASSSSGSDRGRSYTF | TGTGCCAGCAGCTCAAGCGGAAGCGACAGGGGGCGAAGCTACACCTTC
NA | NA | TRBJ2-7 | TRBV7-6 | CASSALQGDEQYF | TGTGCCAGCAGCGCTCTGCAGGGAGACGAGCAGTACTTC